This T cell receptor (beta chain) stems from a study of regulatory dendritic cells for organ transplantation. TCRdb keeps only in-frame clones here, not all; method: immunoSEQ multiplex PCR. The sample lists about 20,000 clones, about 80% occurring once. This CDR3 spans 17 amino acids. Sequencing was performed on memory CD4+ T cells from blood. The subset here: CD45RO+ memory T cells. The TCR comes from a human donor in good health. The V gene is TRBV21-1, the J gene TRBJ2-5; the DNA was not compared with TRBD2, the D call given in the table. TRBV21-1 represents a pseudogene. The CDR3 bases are TGTGCCAGCAACATAAAGAGGTTAGCGGGGCCCCAAGAGACCCAGTACTTC. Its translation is CASNIKRLAGPQETQYF.